These 6 T cell receptor beta chains were all obtained from the same sample, sequenced in a study of control samples from healthy donors and cancer patients. Clones were read by immunoSEQ multiplex PCR, and TCRdb kept only the in-frame ones, dropping some. The sample has under 150,000 clones, approximately 92% seen once. The sequenced sample consisted of PBMCs. The source of these receptors is a woman aged 45-65 years with colorectal cancer.

CDR3 loop: CASTLAGGFFYNEQFF. The CDR3 DNA reads as TGTGCCAGCACCCTAGCGGGAGGGTTTTTCTACAATGAGCAGTTCTTC. The V gene is TRBV5-5, the J gene TRBJ2-1; 12 bases fit TRBD2. CDR1 SGHKS and CDR2 YYEKEE come from the germline V gene (reference sequence). This CDR3 is 16 amino acids long. The trim removed 6 bases at V and 3 bases at J, leaving 7 bases unmatched.

DNA of the CDR3: TGTGCCAGCAGTGAGGCTGGAGGGAGCGGTGAGACCCAGTACTTC. This codes for CASSEAGGSGETQYF. This sequence joins TRBV6-1 and TRBJ2-5, with TRBD2 as a possible D gene (6 bases). V lost 3 bases and J 5 bases, leaving 16 bases between the germline ends. The CDR3 contains 15 residues. The germline gives CDR1 MNHNS, CDR2 SASEGT.

CDR3 nucleotides: TGTGCCAGCAACCCACGAATAACCGGTGGTGGCACAGATACGCAGTATTTT. It is translated as CASNPRITGGGTDTQYF. J is TRBJ2-3 and V is TRBV5-6; D gene ambiguous. CDR1 SGHDT and CDR2 YYEEEE come from the germline V gene. V gave up 6 bases and J gave up 1 base, with 21 bases separating them. The CDR3 sequence is 17 residues long.

In DNA, the CDR3 is TGTGCCAGCAGCTTACGCGCTACCTACGAGCAGTACTTC. Translated, it gives CASSLRATYEQYF. This chain connects TRBV7-8 to TRBJ2-7; D ambiguous. Germline-derived CDR1 and CDR2 are SGHVS and FQNEAQ. The CDR3 loop spans 13 amino acids. The V end lost 2 bases, the J end lost 2 bases, and 7 bases lay between the germline ends.

CDR3 sequence (DNA): TGTGCCAGCAGTGCCCCCGTGGTGGGAGCTGGGGCAGATACGCAGTATTTT. Its protein product is CASSAPVVGAGADTQYF. The chain couples TRBV6-1 to TRBJ2-3; D possibly corresponds to TRBD2 (5 bases). Trimming left V 4 bases short and J 4 bases short, with 21 bases between. Per germline, CDR1 MNHNS and CDR2 SASEGT. This CDR3 has 17 amino acids.

The V and J genes are TRBV6-5 and TRBJ2-1; TRBD2 is a possible D gene (6 bases). Trimming pared 2 bases from V and 9 bases from J, leaving 20 bases between. CDR1 is MNHEY and CDR2 is SVGAGI in the germline V gene. The CDR3 length is 16 residues. The CDR3 is CASSYGLAGFGGEQFF. The CDR3 coding sequence is TGTGCCAGCAGTTACGGCTTGGCGGGATTCGGGGGTGAGCAGTTCTTC.